The rows below give T cell receptor beta chains drawn from one sample of a study of shared clonotypes between healthy human individuals. Only in-frame clones appear in the TCRdb table, and some are missing; sequencing was by immunoSEQ multiplex PCR. The sample carries more than 1,200,000 clones, approximately 98.5% recorded once. Specimen: naive CD4+ T cells sorted from blood. These receptors were collected from a man under 40 in good health. The CDR3 runs from the conserved cysteine through the conserved F or W. The D gene is left open where the match is weak. Size is omitted from some rows. Given values are once, few, many or a class for expanded clones.

v_gene: TRBV5-1
d_gene: TRBD1
j_gene: TRBJ2-2
abundance: NA
CDR3aa: CASSPAKGQTGELFF
CDR3nt: TGCGCCAGCAGTCCGGCGAAGGGACAGACCGGGGAGCTGTTTTTT

v_gene: TRBV4-3
d_gene: TRBD1
j_gene: TRBJ2-5
abundance: once
CDR3aa: CASSQLRDSPVGPQYF
CDR3nt: TGCGCCAGCAGCCAACTCCGGGACAGCCCAGTGGGGCCCCAGTACTTC

v_gene: TRBV5-1
d_gene: TRBD1
j_gene: TRBJ1-3
abundance: NA
CDR3aa: CASSPGQGLTGNTIYF
CDR3nt: TGCGCCAGCAGCCCCGGACAGGGATTAACTGGAAACACCATATATTTT

v_gene: TRBV6-1
d_gene: TRBD1
j_gene: TRBJ2-1
abundance: NA
CDR3aa: CASTGQTFYNEQFF
CDR3nt: TGTGCCAGCACGGGACAGACTTTCTACAATGAGCAGTTCTTC

v_gene: TRBV7-3
d_gene: TRBD2
j_gene: TRBJ2-1
abundance: NA
CDR3aa: CASSLRGRAGNEQFF
CDR3nt: TGTGCCAGCAGCTTAAGGGGGAGGGCCGGGAATGAGCAGTTCTTC

v_gene: TRBV11-2
d_gene: NA
j_gene: TRBJ1-3
abundance: NA
CDR3aa: CASSERNTIYF
CDR3nt: TGTGCCAGCAGCGAGAGAAACACCATATATTTT

v_gene: TRBV7-9
d_gene: NA
j_gene: TRBJ2-7
abundance: NA
CDR3aa: CASSLELGGTTYEQYF
CDR3nt: TGTGCCAGCAGCTTAGAGCTCGGTGGGACCACCTACGAGCAGTACTTC

v_gene: TRBV30
d_gene: NA
j_gene: TRBJ2-7
abundance: NA
CDR3aa: CAWTLGGPLYEQYF
CDR3nt: TGTGCCTGGACCCTCGGGGGGCCCCTCTACGAGCAGTACTTC

v_gene: TRBV29-1
d_gene: TRBD1
j_gene: TRBJ2-2
abundance: NA
CDR3aa: CSVGQVTNTGELFF
CDR3nt: TGCAGCGTCGGACAGGTTACGAACACCGGGGAGCTGTTTTTT

v_gene: TRBV29-1
d_gene: TRBD2
j_gene: TRBJ2-2
abundance: once
CDR3aa: CSVEDLRTSGGTGELFF
CDR3nt: TGCAGCGTTGAAGACCTCAGGACTAGCGGGGGCACCGGGGAGCTGTTTTTT

v_gene: TRBV5-1
d_gene: NA
j_gene: TRBJ1-4
abundance: NA
CDR3aa: CASSPRNGEKLFF
CDR3nt: TGCGCCAGCAGCCCCAGGAACGGTGAAAAACTGTTTTTT

v_gene: TRBV15
d_gene: TRBD2
j_gene: TRBJ2-1
abundance: NA
CDR3aa: CATSSYSGRARQFF
CDR3nt: TGTGCCACCAGCAGTTATAGCGGGAGGGCCCGGCAGTTCTTC

v_gene: TRBV6-6
d_gene: TRBD2
j_gene: TRBJ2-5
abundance: NA
CDR3aa: CASSSGGAGGETQYF
CDR3nt: TGTGCCAGCAGCTCCGGAGGAGCGGGAGGTGAGACCCAGTACTTC

v_gene: TRBV11-2
d_gene: NA
j_gene: TRBJ2-2
abundance: NA
CDR3aa: CASTPGSRRELFF
CDR3nt: TGTGCCAGCACCCCAGGGTCGCGTCGGGAGCTGTTTTTT

v_gene: TRBV28
d_gene: NA
j_gene: TRBJ2-3
abundance: NA
CDR3aa: CASSFPTPDTQYF
CDR3nt: TGTGCCAGCAGTTTTCCCACCCCAGATACGCAGTATTTT

v_gene: TRBV30
d_gene: TRBD1
j_gene: TRBJ2-5
abundance: NA
CDR3aa: CAWRERGLETQYF
CDR3nt: TGTGCCTGGAGGGAAAGGGGGCTAGAGACCCAGTACTTC

v_gene: TRBV20-1
d_gene: NA
j_gene: TRBJ1-1
abundance: NA
CDR3aa: CSARVRTEAFF
CDR3nt: TGCAGTGCTAGAGTGAGGACAGAAGCTTTCTTT

v_gene: TRBV28
d_gene: NA
j_gene: TRBJ2-5
abundance: once
CDR3aa: CASSSPGLAFETQYF
CDR3nt: TGTGCCAGCAGTTCCCCGGGACTGGCATTTGAGACCCAGTACTTC

v_gene: TRBV28
d_gene: NA
j_gene: TRBJ1-3
abundance: NA
CDR3aa: CASSPTGIAGNTIYF
CDR3nt: TGTGCCAGCAGCCCTACGGGGATAGCTGGAAACACCATATATTTT

v_gene: TRBV10-2
d_gene: NA
j_gene: TRBJ2-2
abundance: NA
CDR3aa: CATGTPVPGELFF
CDR3nt: TGCGCCACGGGGACTCCCGTCCCCGGGGAGCTGTTTTTT

v_gene: TRBV27
d_gene: TRBD2
j_gene: TRBJ2-5
abundance: NA
CDR3aa: CASSLRAGGPKVEETQYF
CDR3nt: TGTGCCAGCAGTTTACGGGCGGGAGGGCCTAAGGTAGAGGAGACCCAGTACTTC

v_gene: TRBV11-2
d_gene: TRBD1
j_gene: TRBJ1-1
abundance: NA
CDR3aa: CASSLVRGQNTEAFF
CDR3nt: TGTGCCAGCAGCTTAGTCAGGGGGCAGAACACTGAAGCTTTCTTT

v_gene: TRBV6-5
d_gene: TRBD1
j_gene: TRBJ2-7
abundance: NA
CDR3aa: CASRPPRGRNEQYF
CDR3nt: TGTGCCAGCAGACCCCCAAGGGGGCGGAACGAGCAGTACTTC

v_gene: TRBV6-5
d_gene: NA
j_gene: TRBJ2-5
abundance: NA
CDR3aa: CASKPQLAQQETQYF
CDR3nt: TGTGCCAGCAAACCCCAGCTGGCGCAACAAGAGACCCAGTACTTC

v_gene: TRBV9
d_gene: NA
j_gene: TRBJ2-1
abundance: NA
CDR3aa: CASSVLTPVAYNEQFF
CDR3nt: TGTGCCAGCAGCGTACTAACACCGGTTGCTTACAATGAGCAGTTCTTC

v_gene: TRBV7-6
d_gene: TRBD2
j_gene: TRBJ2-5
abundance: NA
CDR3aa: CASSLGPRLAGRGGETQYF
CDR3nt: TGTGCCAGCAGCTTAGGACCACGACTAGCGGGCAGAGGCGGGGAGACCCAGTACTTC

v_gene: TRBV19
d_gene: TRBD2
j_gene: TRBJ2-3
abundance: NA
CDR3aa: CASSPGTSGRPDTQYF
CDR3nt: TGTGCCAGTAGCCCCGGGACTAGCGGGAGGCCAGATACGCAGTATTTT

v_gene: TRBV28
d_gene: NA
j_gene: TRBJ1-1
abundance: NA
CDR3aa: CASSLPNGVGEKAEAFF
CDR3nt: TGTGCCAGCAGTTTACCGAATGGGGTTGGAGAAAAGGCTGAAGCTTTCTTT

v_gene: TRBV29-1
d_gene: TRBD2
j_gene: TRBJ2-3
abundance: NA
CDR3aa: CSQTLAGHSTDTQYF
CDR3nt: TGCAGCCAAACCCTAGCGGGACATAGCACAGATACGCAGTATTTT

v_gene: TRBV5-1
d_gene: NA
j_gene: TRBJ2-7
abundance: NA
CDR3aa: CASQLSHGNEQYF
CDR3nt: TGCGCCAGCCAATTAAGCCACGGGAACGAGCAGTACTTC

v_gene: TRBV7-3
d_gene: NA
j_gene: TRBJ2-1
abundance: NA
CDR3aa: CASSPPPYNEQFF
CDR3nt: TGTGCCAGCAGCCCTCCCCCCTACAATGAGCAGTTCTTC

v_gene: TRBV7-9
d_gene: TRBD2
j_gene: TRBJ2-1
abundance: NA
CDR3aa: CASSLRLAENNEQFF
CDR3nt: TGTGCCAGCAGTCTTCGACTAGCGGAGAACAATGAGCAGTTCTTC

v_gene: TRBV12-5
d_gene: NA
j_gene: TRBJ2-1
abundance: NA
CDR3aa: CASGLGNEQFF
CDR3nt: TGTGCTAGTGGTTTGGGGAATGAGCAGTTCTTC

v_gene: TRBV18
d_gene: TRBD1
j_gene: TRBJ1-3
abundance: NA
CDR3aa: CASSPIRQGAGNTIYF
CDR3nt: TGTGCCAGCTCACCAATCCGGCAGGGGGCAGGAAACACCATATATTTT

v_gene: TRBV11-2
d_gene: TRBD1
j_gene: TRBJ1-1
abundance: NA
CDR3aa: CASSIDRGQAFF
CDR3nt: TGTGCCAGCAGCATCGACAGGGGACAAGCTTTCTTT

v_gene: TRBV14
d_gene: NA
j_gene: TRBJ2-1
abundance: NA
CDR3aa: CASSQVAGPWQFF
CDR3nt: TGTGCCAGCAGCCAAGTGGCAGGTCCCTGGCAGTTCTTC

v_gene: TRBV5-6
d_gene: TRBD2
j_gene: TRBJ2-7
abundance: NA
CDR3aa: CASSLASGRAREQYF
CDR3nt: TGTGCCAGCAGCTTGGCGAGCGGGAGGGCGAGGGAGCAGTACTTC

v_gene: TRBV5-1
d_gene: NA
j_gene: TRBJ1-4
abundance: NA
CDR3aa: CASSLDQGSPEKLFF
CDR3nt: TGCGCCAGCAGCTTGGACCAGGGCAGCCCTGAAAAACTGTTTTTT

v_gene: TRBV18
d_gene: NA
j_gene: TRBJ2-7
abundance: NA
CDR3aa: CASSPGTTTSDEQYF
CDR3nt: TGTGCCAGCTCTCCCGGGACAACCACATCCGACGAGCAGTACTTC

v_gene: TRBV5-1
d_gene: NA
j_gene: TRBJ2-7
abundance: NA
CDR3aa: CASSHDYEQYF
CDR3nt: TGCGCCAGCAGCCATGACTACGAGCAGTACTTC

v_gene: TRBV19
d_gene: TRBD2
j_gene: TRBJ2-3
abundance: NA
CDR3aa: CASSWRGDTQYF
CDR3nt: TGTGCCAGTAGTTGGCGGGGGGATACGCAGTATTTT

v_gene: TRBV5-1
d_gene: TRBD2
j_gene: TRBJ2-3
abundance: NA
CDR3aa: CASSLSGTSGTDTQYF
CDR3nt: TGCGCCAGCAGCCTATCAGGGACTAGCGGGACAGATACGCAGTATTTT

v_gene: TRBV6-5
d_gene: NA
j_gene: TRBJ2-7
abundance: NA
CDR3aa: CASRRELVTYEQYF
CDR3nt: TGTGCCAGCAGAAGAGAGCTAGTCACCTACGAGCAGTACTTC

v_gene: TRBV29-1
d_gene: TRBD2
j_gene: TRBJ2-1
abundance: NA
CDR3aa: CSARGWRETGSRQFF
CDR3nt: TGCAGCGCTCGGGGGTGGCGGGAGACGGGCTCTCGGCAGTTCTTC

v_gene: TRBV29-1
d_gene: TRBD2
j_gene: TRBJ2-3
abundance: NA
CDR3aa: CSVGRISSGSTDTQYF
CDR3nt: TGCAGCGTAGGTAGGATTTCTAGCGGAAGCACAGATACGCAGTATTTT

v_gene: TRBV4-3
d_gene: TRBD1
j_gene: TRBJ2-7
abundance: NA
CDR3aa: CASSSSTGGIYEQYF
CDR3nt: TGCGCCAGCAGCTCATCGACAGGGGGGATCTACGAGCAGTACTTC

v_gene: TRBV18
d_gene: NA
j_gene: TRBJ1-2
abundance: once
CDR3aa: CASSPGGEYGYTF
CDR3nt: TGTGCCAGCTCACCGGGAGGAGAGTATGGCTACACCTTC

v_gene: TRBV7-9
d_gene: NA
j_gene: TRBJ1-5
abundance: NA
CDR3aa: CASSSVGGGNQPQHF
CDR3nt: TGTGCCAGCAGCTCCGTGGGCGGGGGCAATCAGCCCCAGCATTTT

v_gene: TRBV5-5
d_gene: NA
j_gene: TRBJ1-1
abundance: NA
CDR3aa: CASSLGPGGWGLSTGEAFF
CDR3nt: TGTGCCAGCAGCTTGGGTCCTGGAGGGTGGGGATTATCTACGGGTGAAGCTTTCTTT

v_gene: TRBV25-1
d_gene: NA
j_gene: TRBJ1-2
abundance: once
CDR3aa: CASSPGGISYGYTF
CDR3nt: TGTGCCAGCAGTCCTGGGGGTATCTCATATGGCTACACCTTC

v_gene: TRBV28
d_gene: NA
j_gene: TRBJ2-7
abundance: NA
CDR3aa: CASSLLGGSYEQYF
CDR3nt: TGTGCCAGCAGTTTACTGGGGGGAAGCTACGAGCAGTACTTC

v_gene: TRBV4-1
d_gene: NA
j_gene: TRBJ2-5
abundance: NA
CDR3aa: CASSRGETQYF
CDR3nt: TGCGCCAGCAGCCGTGGGGAGACCCAGTACTTC

v_gene: TRBV5-5
d_gene: NA
j_gene: TRBJ2-2
abundance: once
CDR3aa: CASSSPLVIRELFF
CDR3nt: TGTGCCAGCAGCTCACCCCTAGTAATCCGGGAGCTGTTTTTT

v_gene: TRBV7-9
d_gene: NA
j_gene: TRBJ1-1
abundance: NA
CDR3aa: CASSRTEPRGTEAFF
CDR3nt: TGTGCCAGCAGCCGTACGGAGCCCCGGGGCACTGAAGCTTTCTTT